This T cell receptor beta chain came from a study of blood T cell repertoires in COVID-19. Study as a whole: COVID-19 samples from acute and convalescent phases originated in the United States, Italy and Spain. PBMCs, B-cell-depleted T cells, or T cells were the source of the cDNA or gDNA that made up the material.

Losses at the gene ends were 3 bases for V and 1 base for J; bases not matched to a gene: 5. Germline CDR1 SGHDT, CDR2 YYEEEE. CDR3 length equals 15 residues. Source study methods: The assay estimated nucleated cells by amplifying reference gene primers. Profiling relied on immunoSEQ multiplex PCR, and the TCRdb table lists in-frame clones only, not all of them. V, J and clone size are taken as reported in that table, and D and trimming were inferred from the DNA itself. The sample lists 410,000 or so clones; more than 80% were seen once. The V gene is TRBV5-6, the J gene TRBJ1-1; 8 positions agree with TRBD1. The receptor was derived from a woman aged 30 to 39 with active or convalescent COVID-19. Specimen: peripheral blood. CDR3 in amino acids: CASSYRDRPNTEAFF. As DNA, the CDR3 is TGTGCCAGCAGCTACCGGGACAGGCCGAACACTGAAGCTTTCTTT.